A single sample gave rise to the 16 T cell receptor beta chains below, sequenced in a study of blood T cell repertoires in COVID-19. Measured with immunoSEQ multiplex PCR; TCRdb has only the in-frame clones, and not every one. The sample carries just under 350,000 clones, more than 70% recorded once. Sequenced: peripheral blood. All receptors derive from a woman between 70 and 85 years old with COVID-19, enrolled during active disease.

The rearrangement joins TRBV7-8 to TRBJ1-2; D may be TRBD1 (6 bases). This CDR3 has 16 residues. Germline lookup yields CDR1 SGHVS and CDR2 FQNEAQ. V was clipped by 0 bases and J by 8 bases, with 19 bases between them. The DNA for the CDR3 is TGTGCCAGCAGCTTAGCCCCAACAGGGAGTACAAGAGGCTACACCTTC. Its protein is CASSLAPTGSTRGYTF.

The count of this clone is one. J is TRBJ2-1 and V is TRBV19; D not resolved. V was trimmed by 6 bases and J by 2 bases, leaving 17 bases between them. Germline CDR1 LNHDA, CDR2 SQIVND (reference sequence). The CDR3 is 16 residues long. CDR3 amino acids: CASRPPGSAAYNEQFF. CDR3 bases: TGTGCCAGTAGGCCCCCTGGTTCGGCGGCCTACAATGAGCAGTTCTTC.

This chain connects TRBV12-3 or TRBV12-4 to TRBJ1-5; perhaps TRBD1 as D (5 bases). V was trimmed by 0 bases and J by 8 bases, leaving 8 bases between them. The CDR3 contains 13 residues. CDR3 amino acids: CASSLATVEPQHF. Written as DNA, the CDR3 is TGTGCCAGCAGTTTAGCGACAGTCGAGCCCCAGCATTTT.

CDR3 coding DNA: TGTGCCAGCAGTACAACACCTAACTATGGCTACACCTTC. Protein sequence: CASSTTPNYGYTF. This chain connects TRBV6-5 to TRBJ1-2; D remains ambiguous. Germline-derived CDR1 and CDR2 are MNHEY and SVGAGI. Trimming removed 5 bases from V and 0 bases from J, with 7 bases in between. The CDR3 is 13 residues long.

V gene TRBV24-1 combines with J gene TRBJ2-1; D uncertain. The V gene's germline CDR1 is KGHDR and CDR2 SFDVKD. The CDR3 is 14 amino acids. V lost 3 bases and J lost 5, with 10 bases in between. The CDR3 loop is CATSDRLVNNEQFF. The CDR3 DNA sequence: TGTGCCACCAGTGATAGGCTAGTTAACAATGAGCAGTTCTTC.

The CDR3 loop reads CASSRDTYSNQPQHF. CDR3 sequence (DNA): TGTGCCAGTAGTAGGGACACCTATAGCAATCAGCCCCAGCATTTT. The chain is built from TRBV19 and TRBJ1-5; D might be TRBD1 (6 bases). Germline values: CDR1 LNHDA, CDR2 SQIVND (reference sequence). Deletions cut 4 bases from V and 0 bases from J, with 10 bases between. The CDR3 is 15 residues long.

This clone has a handful of counts. V is TRBV2 and J is TRBJ2-1, with 9 nucleotides matching TRBD2. The CDR3 length is 14 residues. J gave up 1 base and V 10 bases, and 5 bases lay outside the gene matches. From germline, CDR1 is SNHLY and CDR2 FYNNEI. CDR3 in DNA: TGTGCCATAATAGCGGGGGTGTCCTACAATGAGCAGTTCTTC. Translation gives CAIIAGVSYNEQFF.

CDR3 sequence: CASSQGTGPNSPLHF. The CDR3, as DNA: TGCGCCAGCAGCCAAGGGACAGGACCGAATTCACCCCTCCACTTT. This chain links TRBV4-3 with TRBJ1-6; TRBD1 matches 7 bases. The J segment lost 7 bases and the V segment lost 1 base, leaving 4 bases of the junction unmatched. The germline CDR1 and CDR2 sequences are LGHNA and YSLEER. CDR3 size: 15 residues.

CDR3 DNA: TGTGCCAGCATCGGGACAGCCAGTGTGACCCAGTACTTC. Translated, it gives CASIGTASVTQYF. The gene calls are TRBV6-6 and TRBJ2-5, with TRBD1 matching 7 bases. Germline V gene lookup returns CDR1 MNHNY and CDR2 SVGAGI (reference sequence). The CDR3 totals 13 residues. J lost 7 bases, V lost 7 bases, and 9 bases had no gene match.

V gene TRBV5-1 combines with J gene TRBJ2-2; 9 nucleotides line up with TRBD2. Germline-derived CDR1 and CDR2 are SGHRS and YFSETQ. This CDR3 contains 16 residues. Losses at the gene ends were 0 bases for V and 3 bases for J; bases not matched to a gene: 3. The CDR3 is CASSLAASGDTGELFF. CDR3 sequence (DNA): TGCGCCAGCAGCTTGGCTGCTAGCGGGGACACCGGGGAGCTGTTTTTT.

This clone was observed once. The chain combines TRBV18 with TRBJ2-7, with 11 bases aligning to TRBD1. The CDR3 extends over 14 amino acids. Germline CDR1 and CDR2: KGHSH and LQKENI. Trimming at V came to 2 bases and at J to 6 bases, leaving 3 bases not matched to a gene. For the CDR3, the DNA is TGTGCCAGCTCACCAGAGGGGACAGGGGGCGAGCAGTACTTC. Protein product: CASSPEGTGGEQYF. The variable domain in full, completed from reference TRBV18 and TRBJ2-7, reads NAGVMQNPRHLVRRRGQEARLRCSPMKGHSHVYWYRQLPEEGLKFMVYLQKENIIDESGMPKERFSAEFPKEGPSILRIQQVVRGDSAAYFCASSPEGTGGEQYFGPGTRLTVT.

This chain joins TRBV6-1 and TRBJ1-1; the D gene is possibly TRBD1 (6 bases). V was trimmed by 2 bases and J by 11 bases, leaving 15 bases between them. This CDR3 comprises 13 residues. The germline V gene encodes CDR1 MNHNS and CDR2 SASEGT. The CDR3: CASSETAGGRAFF. The CDR3 DNA reads TGTGCCAGCAGTGAAACGGCGGGGGGCAGGGCTTTCTTT.

As concerns this clone: Other DNA sequences in this specimen translate into the identical CDR3. The chain is built from TRBV6-5 and TRBJ1-2; no firm D call. Trimming stripped 5 bases from V and 2 bases from J, with 9 bases between. CDR1 is MNHEY and CDR2 is SVGAGI in the germline V gene. The CDR3 length is 13 residues. Here the CDR3 DNA reads TGTGCCAGCAGTCTTGGGAGGAACTATGGCTACACCTTC. Residues: CASSLGRNYGYTF.

This clone was recorded a few times. V gene TRBV4-1 combines with J gene TRBJ2-7; D remains unclear. The CDR3 runs to 13 residues. Trimming left V 4 bases short and J 3 bases short, with 10 bases between. Germline assignment: CDR1 MGHRA and CDR2 YSYEKL. CDR3 coding DNA: TGCGCCAGCAGCCCAAGCTCGGGCTACGAGCAGTACTTC. Translation: CASSPSSGYEQYF.

J is TRBJ2-1 and V is TRBV2; D may be TRBD2 (6 bases). This CDR3 contains 12 residues. Per the germline V gene, CDR1 is SNHLY and CDR2 is FYNNEI. Trimming stripped 7 bases from V and 9 bases from J, with 13 bases between. CDR3 region: CASMRDFGEQFF. DNA for the CDR3: TGTGCCAGCATGAGGGACTTTGGTGAGCAGTTCTTC.

V gene TRBV25-1 combines with J gene TRBJ2-1; TRBD2 matches 16 bases. The CDR3 has 12 residues. The ends lost 11 bases at V and 13 bases at J; junction bases unmatched: 5. The germline V gene has CDR1 MGHDK and CDR2 SYGVNS. CDR3 region: CAAGTSGGAQFF. The CDR3 DNA sequence: TGTGCCGCAGGGACTAGCGGGGGGGCACAGTTCTTC. The whole variable domain, remainder taken from reference TRBV25-1 and TRBJ2-1, is EADIYQTPRYLVIGTGKKITLECSQTMGHDKMYWYQQDPGMELHLIHYSYGVNSTEKGDLSSESTVSRIRTEHFPLTLESARPSHTSQYLCAAGTSGGAQFFGPGTRLTVL.